The clone carrying this T cell receptor beta chain showed up just a few times. As yet, its antigen is unknown. The CDR3 consists of 18 residues. Then a second PCR, running roughly 7 to 11 cycles, was carried out with a sample-barcoded 5' primer and a J-beta primer mix. A 12-random-nucleotide template-switch adaptor tagged each cDNA molecule. TCRdb reprocessed the 5' RACE reads with MiXCR, giving one entry per CDR3 protein. The sample records 1.8 million or so distinct CDR3 sequences, approximately 39% being singletons. This sample is part of a study of blood T cells in healthy people across ages. Total RNA extraction produced at least 6 micrograms (per sample) for the study. Study-wide results and limits: Unsorted PBMC input precluded a conclusive naive versus antigen-experienced comparison. Strong correlation was found linking TCR beta diversity to naive T cell percentage.

The chain links TRBV21-1 to TRBJ2-7; the D call of TRBD2 is as the table states it, not checked on the DNA. The better agreement between TRBJ2-5 and the DNA end casts doubt on the J call. TRBV21-1 is recorded as a pseudogene. This TCR derives from a human donor in good health. Material: blood. The CDR3 spells CASSVHDLAGNHQETQYF. The CDR3 DNA follows: TGTGCCAGCAGCGTCCACGACTTAGCGGGGAACCACCAAGAGACCCAGTACTTC.